This passage covers 17 T cell receptor beta chains from one sample sequenced in a study of T cell repertoires in cytomegalovirus infection. TCRdb analysed the reads with MiXCR anew, one entry per CDR3 protein. The sample has roughly 720,000 distinct CDR3 sequences, about 40% seen once. Sequencing was performed on PBMCs. The receptor source for this set is a human donor in good health (CMV status not recorded). Some clones in this sample may be carry-over from other donors' samples.

In regard to this clonotype: At one of its ends the junction is not consistent with the germline gene, which may arise from a read error. The chain joins TRBV4-1 to TRBJ1-2; 8 nucleotides line up with TRBD1. The CDR3 is 16 residues long. Per the germline V gene, CDR1 is MGHRA and CDR2 is YSYEKL. The CDR3 protein is CASSPMGTGVSGGYTF. CDR3 nucleotide sequence: TGTGCCAGCAGCCCGATGGGGACAGGAGTAAGCGGCGGCTACACCTTC.

The genes are TRBV28 and TRBJ1-1; possibly TRBD1 for D (5 bases). The CDR3 sequence is 14 residues long. Per germline, CDR1 MDHEN and CDR2 SYDVKM. V shed 7 bases and J shed 3 bases, with 15 bases lying between them. The CDR3 nucleotides are TGTGCCAGCAATCTTGGCAGGGCGGACACTGAAGCTTTCTTT. Its translation: CASNLGRADTEAFF.

This chain joins TRBV28 and TRBJ2-6; D could derive from TRBD1 or TRBD2 (6 bases each). V was clipped by 6 bases and J by 4 bases, with 16 bases between them. From germline, CDR1 is MDHEN and CDR2 SYDVKM. There are 16 residues in the CDR3. CDR3 protein: CASRQQGGRGANVLTF. In nucleotides, the CDR3 is TGTGCCAGCAGACAACAGGGAGGTAGGGGGGCCAACGTCCTGACTTTC.

The chain has TRBV5-1 and TRBJ2-1, with 7 bases lining up with TRBD2. The J segment lost 0 bases and the V segment lost 3 bases, leaving 9 bases of the junction unmatched. The CDR3 spans 17 residues. Germline CDR1 and CDR2: SGHRS and YFSETQ. The CDR3, as DNA: TGCGCCAGCAGCTCCTTCCAGGGACTATTCTCCTACAATGAGCAGTTCTTC. The encoded protein is CASSSFQGLFSYNEQFF. The whole variable domain, filled in from reference TRBV5-1 and TRBJ2-1, reads KAGVTQTPRYLIKTRGQQVTLSCSPISGHRSVSWYQQTPGQGLQFLFEYFSETQRNKGNFPGRFSGRQFSNSRSEMNVSTLELGDSALYLCASSSFQGLFSYNEQFFGPGTRLTVL.

The sample holds a few counts of this clonotype. The chain joins TRBV19 to TRBJ1-4; D not certain. The CDR3 has 15 residues. Germline values: CDR1 LNHDA, CDR2 SQIVND (reference sequence). V lost 5 bases, J lost 4 bases, and 14 bases lay in between. This CDR3 is CASSAVGSRNEKLFF. As DNA, the CDR3 is TGTGCCAGTAGTGCCGTGGGCAGCCGTAATGAAAAACTGTTTTTT.

The chain couples TRBV19 to TRBJ1-1, with unresolved D. V lost 3 bases, J lost 8 bases, and 16 bases lay in between. Germline V gene lookup returns CDR1 LNHDA and CDR2 SQIVND (reference sequence). There are 14 residues in the CDR3. The CDR3 sequence is CASSMGSRRTEAFF. The CDR3 DNA follows: TGTGCCAGTAGTATGGGTTCCCGGCGGACCGAAGCTTTCTTT.

As regards this clonotype: Compared with germline, one end of the junction differs, possibly owing to a read error. The chain has TRBV7-2 and TRBJ2-5; TRBD2 is a possible D gene (5 bases). This CDR3 spans 15 amino acids. Germline V lookup: CDR1 SGHTA, CDR2 FQGNSA. In DNA form, the CDR3 reads TGTGCCAGCAGCCCCCGGACTGAGCGTAAAGAGACCAAGTACTTC. Translating it yields CASSPRTERKETKYF.

This clonotype was detected only a few times. The CDR3 loop reads CASSPLQLNSPLHF. CDR3 bases: TGTGCCAGCAGCCCTCTCCAGTTGAATTCACCCCTCCACTTT. The chain combines TRBV5-6 with TRBJ1-6, with D hard to call. The CDR3 has 14 residues. Germline V CDR1 and CDR2: SGHDT, YYEEEE. Trimming left V 4 bases short and J 7 bases short, with 12 bases between.

In its sample, this clonotype was seen many times. This chain uses TRBV7-8 with TRBJ2-1; D is tentatively TRBD1 or TRBD2 (5 bases each). The CDR3 is 13 residues long. V was shortened by 1 base and J by 10 bases, with 11 bases between the two germline ends. CDR1 and CDR2 (germline): SGHVS, FQNEAQ. DNA for the CDR3: TGTGCCAGCAGCTTAGGGGGGTGGGACGAGCAGTTCTTC. Amino acid sequence: CASSLGGWDEQFF.

J is TRBJ2-7 and V is TRBV10-3, with 10 bases identical to TRBD1. The V gene's germline CDR1 is ENHRY and CDR2 SYGVKD. V gave up 4 bases and J gave up 6 bases; unmatched junction bases: 15. The CDR3 is 17 residues long. The DNA of the CDR3 is TGTGCCATCAGTGCATCCCCCCTGGGGGACAGGGGATCCGAGCAGTACTTC. Translation: CAISASPLGDRGSEQYF.

Here the CDR3 DNA reads TGTGCCAGCAGCGTGTTGGGGTGGGACTCGACGGAGCTGTTTTTT. Its protein is CASSVLGWDSTELFF. This chain joins TRBV9 and TRBJ2-2; TRBD2 is a possible D gene (6 bases). The CDR3 contains 15 residues. In germline, CDR1 is SGDLS, CDR2 YYNGEE. V gave up 2 bases and J gave up 10 bases, with 18 bases separating them.

This sequence joins TRBV28 and TRBJ2-3; 8 bases are a match to TRBD2. The CDR3 runs 17 residues. Germline V gene data show CDR1 as MDHEN and CDR2 as SYDVKM. The V segment lost 3 bases and the J segment 6 bases; nucleotides outside the gene matches: 14. In DNA form, the CDR3 reads TGTGCCAGCAGTTTTTCTCCAGCGGGAGCGGGGATGGATACGCAGTATTTT. Translated: CASSFSPAGAGMDTQYF.

This clonotype was observed a few times. V and J are TRBV28 and TRBJ1-4; no definite D call. CDR3 length: 15 amino acids. V gave up 7 bases and J gave up 0 bases, with 12 bases separating them. Per germline, CDR1 MDHEN and CDR2 SYDVKM. The CDR3: CASNPLVATNEKLFF. The CDR3, as DNA: TGTGCCAGCAATCCTTTGGTTGCAACTAATGAAAAACTGTTTTTT.

This chain connects TRBV28 to TRBJ2-5, with 11 bases lining up with TRBD1. Germline CDR1 is MDHEN and CDR2 is SYDVKM. V lost 3 bases to trimming and J lost 5 bases; unmatched junction nucleotides: 5. The CDR3 runs to 15 residues. The CDR3 loop is CASSFPGQGVETQYF. The CDR3 bases are TGTGCCAGCAGTTTTCCGGGACAGGGGGTCGAGACCCAGTACTTC.

This clonotype was recorded a few times. The J gene is TRBJ2-7, the V gene TRBV12-3 or TRBV12-4; D is tentatively TRBD1 or TRBD2 (5 bases each). V gave up 4 bases and J gave up 1 base, with 14 bases separating them. This CDR3 has 15 amino acids. The CDR3 region is CASSSGQFSSYEQYF. CDR3 DNA: TGTGCCAGCAGTTCGGGGCAGTTCTCTTCCTACGAGCAGTACTTC.

CDR3 sequence reads: CASSFGIAVYQETQYF. Here the CDR3 DNA reads TGTGCCAGCAGTTTCGGAATAGCGGTTTACCAAGAGACCCAGTACTTC. The J gene is TRBJ2-5, the V gene TRBV28, with D maybe TRBD2 (6 bases). V was cut by 3 bases and J by 0 bases, with 14 bases left in between. Germline loops: CDR1 MDHEN, CDR2 SYDVKM. This CDR3 has 16 amino acids.

The sample holds a few counts of this clonotype. V is TRBV28 and J is TRBJ1-4; no definite D call. Germline CDR1 reads MDHEN; CDR2 reads SYDVKM. This CDR3 contains 14 residues. V lost 2 bases and J 8 bases, leaving 12 bases between the germline ends. The CDR3 DNA sequence: TGTGCCAGCAGTTTACCCCCAAAGAGAGAAAAACTGTTTTTT. Its protein product is CASSLPPKREKLFF.